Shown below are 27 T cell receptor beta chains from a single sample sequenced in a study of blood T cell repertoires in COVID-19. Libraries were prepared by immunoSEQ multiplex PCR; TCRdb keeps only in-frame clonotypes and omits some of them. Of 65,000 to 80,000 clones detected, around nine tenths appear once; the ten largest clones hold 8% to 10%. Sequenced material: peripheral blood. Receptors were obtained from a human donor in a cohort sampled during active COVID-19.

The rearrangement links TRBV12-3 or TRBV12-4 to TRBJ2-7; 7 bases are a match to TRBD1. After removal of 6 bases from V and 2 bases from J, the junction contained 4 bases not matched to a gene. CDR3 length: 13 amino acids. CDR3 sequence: CASSHGTAYEQYF. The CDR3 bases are TGTGCCAGCAGCCACGGGACAGCCTACGAGCAGTACTTC.

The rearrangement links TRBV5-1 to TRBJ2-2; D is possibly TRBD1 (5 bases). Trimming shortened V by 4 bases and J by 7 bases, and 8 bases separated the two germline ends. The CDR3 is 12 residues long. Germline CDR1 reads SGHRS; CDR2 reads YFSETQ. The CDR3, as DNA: TGCGCCAGCAGCGCCGGACACGGGGAGCTGTTTTTT. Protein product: CASSAGHGELFF. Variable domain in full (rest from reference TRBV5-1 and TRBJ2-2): KAGVTQTPRYLIKTRGQQVTLSCSPISGHRSVSWYQQTPGQGLQFLFEYFSETQRNKGNFPGRFSGRQFSNSRSEMNVSTLELGDSALYLCASSAGHGELFFGEGSRLTVL.

The CDR3: CASSPPLLRHSYEQYF. The DNA of the CDR3 is TGTGCCAGCAGCCCACCATTGTTAAGACACTCCTACGAGCAGTACTTC. The chain uses TRBV28 and TRBJ2-7; no reliable D call. Germline lookup yields CDR1 MDHEN and CDR2 SYDVKM. Trimming stripped 6 bases from V and 0 bases from J, with 18 bases between. This CDR3 spans 16 amino acids.

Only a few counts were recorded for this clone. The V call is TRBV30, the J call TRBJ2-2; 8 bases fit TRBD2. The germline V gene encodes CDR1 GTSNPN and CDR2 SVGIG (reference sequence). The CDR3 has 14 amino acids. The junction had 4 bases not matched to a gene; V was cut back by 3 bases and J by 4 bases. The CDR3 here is CAWRRGASTGELFF. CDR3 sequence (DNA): TGTGCCTGGAGGCGGGGGGCGAGCACCGGGGAGCTGTTTTTT. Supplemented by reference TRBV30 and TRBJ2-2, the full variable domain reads SQTIHQWPATLVQPVGSPLSLECTVEGTSNPNLYWYRQAAGRGLQLLFYSVGIGQISSEVPQNLSASRPQDRQFILSSKKLLLSDSGFYLCAWRRGASTGELFFGEGSRLTVL.

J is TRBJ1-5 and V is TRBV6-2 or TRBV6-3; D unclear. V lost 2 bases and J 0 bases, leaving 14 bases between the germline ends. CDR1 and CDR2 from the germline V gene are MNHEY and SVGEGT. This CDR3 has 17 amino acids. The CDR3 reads CASSYDVALYSNQPQHF. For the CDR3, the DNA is TGTGCCAGCAGTTACGATGTTGCGTTATATAGCAATCAGCCCCAGCATTTT.

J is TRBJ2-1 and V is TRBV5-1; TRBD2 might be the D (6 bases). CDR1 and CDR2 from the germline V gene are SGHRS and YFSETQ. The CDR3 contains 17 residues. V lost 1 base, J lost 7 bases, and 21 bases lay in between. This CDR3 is CASSLTGTSSRGNEQFF. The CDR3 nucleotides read TGCGCCAGCAGCTTGACCGGGACTTCTTCGAGGGGAAATGAGCAGTTCTTC.

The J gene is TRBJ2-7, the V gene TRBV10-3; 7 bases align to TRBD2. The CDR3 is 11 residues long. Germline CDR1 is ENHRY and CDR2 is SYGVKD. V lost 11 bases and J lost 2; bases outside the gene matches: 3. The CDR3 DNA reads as TGTGCCGTGGGGACTACCTACGAGCAGTACTTC. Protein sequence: CAVGTTYEQYF.

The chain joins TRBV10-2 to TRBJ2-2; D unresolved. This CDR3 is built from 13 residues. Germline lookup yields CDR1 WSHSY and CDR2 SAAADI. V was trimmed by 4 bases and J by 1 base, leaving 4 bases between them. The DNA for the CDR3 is TGCGCCAGCAGTGCGGGGAACACCGGGGAGCTGTTTTTT. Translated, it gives CASSAGNTGELFF.

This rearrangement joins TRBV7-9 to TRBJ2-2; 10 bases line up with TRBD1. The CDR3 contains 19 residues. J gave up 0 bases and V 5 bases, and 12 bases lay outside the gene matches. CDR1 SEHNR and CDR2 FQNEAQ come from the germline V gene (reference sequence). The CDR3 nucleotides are TGTGCCAGCAGCACCAGACAGGGGGCGCAGCGGGCGAACACCGGGGAGCTGTTTTTT. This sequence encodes CASSTRQGAQRANTGELFF.

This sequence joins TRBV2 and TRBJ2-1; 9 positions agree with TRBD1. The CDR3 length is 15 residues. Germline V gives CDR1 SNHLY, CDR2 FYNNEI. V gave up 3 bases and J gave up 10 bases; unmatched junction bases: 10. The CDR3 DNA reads TGTGCCAGCAGTGATGGGACAGGGAACTTGGGGGAGCAGTTCTTC. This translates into CASSDGTGNLGEQFF.

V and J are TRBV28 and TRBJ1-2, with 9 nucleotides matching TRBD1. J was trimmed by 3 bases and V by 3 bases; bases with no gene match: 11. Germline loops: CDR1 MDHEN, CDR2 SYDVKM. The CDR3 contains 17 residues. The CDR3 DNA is TGTGCCAGCAGTTTCCGCGTGGGGGACAGGGTGGACTATGGCTACACCTTC. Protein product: CASSFRVGDRVDYGYTF.

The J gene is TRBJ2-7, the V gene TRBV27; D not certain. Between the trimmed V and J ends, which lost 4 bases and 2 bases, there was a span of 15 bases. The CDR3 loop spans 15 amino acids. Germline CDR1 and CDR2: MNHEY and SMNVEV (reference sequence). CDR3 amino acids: CASSSSAENPYEQYF. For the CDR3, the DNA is TGTGCCAGCAGTTCCTCGGCGGAGAACCCCTACGAGCAGTACTTC.

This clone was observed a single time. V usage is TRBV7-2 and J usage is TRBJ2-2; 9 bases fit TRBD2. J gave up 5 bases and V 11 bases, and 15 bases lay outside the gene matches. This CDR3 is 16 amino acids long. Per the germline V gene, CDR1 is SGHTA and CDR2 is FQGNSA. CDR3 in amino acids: CAAWGGAGGGTGELFF. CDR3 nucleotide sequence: TGTGCCGCCTGGGGGGGAGCGGGAGGAGGGACCGGGGAGCTGTTTTTT.

CDR3 loop: CASSLETGGGSPLHF. Here the CDR3 DNA reads TGTGCCAGCAGCTTGGAGACAGGGGGCGGGTCACCCCTCCACTTT. The chain employs TRBV7-8 and TRBJ1-6; TRBD1 aligns across 10 bases. The CDR3 sequence is 15 residues long. J was trimmed by 10 bases and V by 3 bases; bases with no gene match: 6. The germline CDR1 and CDR2 sequences are SGHVS and FQNEAQ. The complete variable domain, with remaining parts taken from reference TRBV7-8 and TRBJ1-6, reads GAGVSQSPRYKVAKRGQDVALRCDPISGHVSLFWYQQALGQGPEFLTYFQNEAQLDKSGLPSDRFFAERPEGSVSTLKIQRTQQEDSAVYLCASSLETGGGSPLHFGNGTRLTVT.

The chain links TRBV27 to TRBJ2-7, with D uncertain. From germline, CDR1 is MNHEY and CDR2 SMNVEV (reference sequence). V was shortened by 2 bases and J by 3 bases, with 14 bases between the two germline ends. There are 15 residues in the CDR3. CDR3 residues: CASSLSLQPHYEQYF. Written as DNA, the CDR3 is TGTGCCAGCAGTTTAAGTTTACAGCCCCACTACGAGCAGTACTTC.

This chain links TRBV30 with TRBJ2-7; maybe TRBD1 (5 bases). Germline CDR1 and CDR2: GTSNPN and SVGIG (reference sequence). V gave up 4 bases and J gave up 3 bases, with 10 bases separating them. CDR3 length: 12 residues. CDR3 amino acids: CAWNFDSYEQYF. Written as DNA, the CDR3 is TGTGCCTGGAACTTCGACAGCTACGAGCAGTACTTC.

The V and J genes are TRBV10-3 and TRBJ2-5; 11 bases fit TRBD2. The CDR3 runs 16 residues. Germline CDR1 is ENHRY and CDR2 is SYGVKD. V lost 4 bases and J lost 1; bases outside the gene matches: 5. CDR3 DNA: TGTGCCATCAGTGGATCTAGCGGGAGGACCCAAGAGACCCAGTACTTC. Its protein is CAISGSSGRTQETQYF.

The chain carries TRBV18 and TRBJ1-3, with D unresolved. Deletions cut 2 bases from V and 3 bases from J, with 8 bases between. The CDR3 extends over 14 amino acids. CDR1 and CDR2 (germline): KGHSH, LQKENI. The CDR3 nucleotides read TGTGCCAGCTCACCAGGACTACATGGAAACACCATATATTTT. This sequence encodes CASSPGLHGNTIYF.

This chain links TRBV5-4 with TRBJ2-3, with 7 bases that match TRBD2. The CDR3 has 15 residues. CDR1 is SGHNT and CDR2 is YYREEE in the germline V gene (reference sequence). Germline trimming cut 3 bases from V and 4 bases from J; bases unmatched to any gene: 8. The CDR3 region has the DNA TGTGCCAGCAGCTCCCCTAGCGGCGGGCCAGATACGCAGTATTTT. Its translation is CASSSPSGGPDTQYF.

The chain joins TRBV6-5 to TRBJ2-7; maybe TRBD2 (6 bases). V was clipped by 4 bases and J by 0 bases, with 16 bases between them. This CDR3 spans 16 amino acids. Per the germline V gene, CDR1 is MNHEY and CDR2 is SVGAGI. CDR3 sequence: CASSSLGDSDSYEQYF. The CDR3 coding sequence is TGTGCCAGCAGTTCTTTGGGGGACTCAGACTCCTACGAGCAGTACTTC.

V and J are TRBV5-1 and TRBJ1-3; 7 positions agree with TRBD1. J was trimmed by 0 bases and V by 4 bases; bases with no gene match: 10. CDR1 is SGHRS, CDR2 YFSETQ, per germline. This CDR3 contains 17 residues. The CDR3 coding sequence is TGCGCCAGCAGCCCCACCGGACAGGCTGACTCTGGAAACACCATATATTTT. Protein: CASSPTGQADSGNTIYF.

This CDR3 is CASSPGTGGGEQYF. CDR3 nucleotide sequence: TGTGCCAGCAGTCCAGGGACAGGGGGCGGCGAGCAGTACTTC. V usage is TRBV27 and J usage is TRBJ2-7; TRBD1 matches 12 bases. With V trimmed by 5 bases and J by 6 bases, 5 bases remained unmatched. Germline V gives CDR1 MNHEY, CDR2 SMNVEV (reference sequence). This CDR3 has 14 residues.

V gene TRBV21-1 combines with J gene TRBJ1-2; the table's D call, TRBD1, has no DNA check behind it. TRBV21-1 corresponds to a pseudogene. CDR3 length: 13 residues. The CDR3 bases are TGTGCCAGCAGCAACAGGCCGTACCCGGGCTACACCTTC. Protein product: CASSNRPYPGYTF.

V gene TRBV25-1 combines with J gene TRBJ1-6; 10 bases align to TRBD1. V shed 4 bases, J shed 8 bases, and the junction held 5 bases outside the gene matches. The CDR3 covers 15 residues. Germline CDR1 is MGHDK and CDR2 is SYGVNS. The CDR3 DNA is TGTGCCAGCAGTGGTTGGACAGGGGGGGATTCACCCCTCCACTTT. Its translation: CASSGWTGGDSPLHF.

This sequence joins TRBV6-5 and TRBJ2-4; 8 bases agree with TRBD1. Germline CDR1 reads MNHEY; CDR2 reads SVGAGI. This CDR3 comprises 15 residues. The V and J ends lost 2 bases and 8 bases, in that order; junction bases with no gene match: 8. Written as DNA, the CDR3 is TGTGCCAGCAGTTACCCCGGACAGGGATCGGACATTCAGTACTTC. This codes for CASSYPGQGSDIQYF.

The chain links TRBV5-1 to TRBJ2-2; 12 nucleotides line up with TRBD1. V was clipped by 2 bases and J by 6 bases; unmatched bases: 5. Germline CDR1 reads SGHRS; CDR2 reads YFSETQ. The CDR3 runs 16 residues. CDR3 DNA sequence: TGCGCCAGCAGCTTCTCCGGGACAGGGGGCGCCGGGGAGCTGTTTTTT. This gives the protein CASSFSGTGGAGELFF.

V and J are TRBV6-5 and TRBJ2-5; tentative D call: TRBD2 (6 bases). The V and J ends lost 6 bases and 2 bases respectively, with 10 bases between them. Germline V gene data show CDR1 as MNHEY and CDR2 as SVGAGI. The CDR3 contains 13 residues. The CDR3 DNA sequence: TGTGCCAGCAGGGCGGGGAGGCAAGAGACCCAGTACTTC. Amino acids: CASRAGRQETQYF.